One sample yielded the 15 T cell receptor beta chains listed below, sequenced in a study of cytomegalovirus exposure and HLA in healthy donors. PCR was performed using 60 Vbeta and 13 Jbeta primers. Here immunoSEQ multiplex PCR was the method, and the copy in TCRdb shows in-frame clones only, minus some. The data show tens of thousands of clones, with over 55% seen just once and roughly 21% held by the top ten. Material for sequencing was PBMCs. The receptors were gathered from a woman between 50 and 59 years old in good health and CMV-seropositive.

This clone has only one observation. J is TRBJ2-2 and V is TRBV10-3; 8 bases are shared with TRBD1. The CDR3 is made up of 16 amino acids. The J segment lost 5 bases and the V segment lost 0 bases, leaving 5 bases of the junction unmatched. Germline CDR1 is ENHRY and CDR2 is SYGVKD. The CDR3 sequence: CAISESAGGETGELFF. The CDR3 DNA reads TGTGCCATCAGTGAGTCGGCAGGGGGCGAAACCGGGGAGCTGTTTTTT.

The chain employs TRBV9 and TRBJ2-7; D is uncertain. Trimming removed 0 bases from V and 1 base from J, with 8 bases in between. Per the germline V gene, CDR1 is SGDLS and CDR2 is YYNGEE. The CDR3 spans 14 residues. This chain's CDR3 is CASSVGASSYEQYF. CDR3 nucleotides: TGTGCCAGCAGCGTAGGGGCATCTTCCTACGAGCAGTACTTC.

A few counts support this clone. The chain combines TRBV2 with TRBJ1-5, with 8 bases that match TRBD1. The CDR3 consists of 14 residues. V lost 7 bases to trimming and J lost 6 bases; unmatched junction nucleotides: 8. Germline V gene data show CDR1 as SNHLY and CDR2 as FYNNEI. CDR3 in DNA: TGTGCCAGCACAACGGACAGGGCGGGTCAGCCCCAGCATTTT. Translation: CASTTDRAGQPQHF.

V and J are TRBV28 and TRBJ1-2, with D tentatively TRBD1 (6 bases). The germline CDR1 and CDR2 sequences are MDHEN and SYDVKM. CDR3 length: 14 residues. Trimming left V 5 bases short and J 1 base short, with 11 bases between. Written as DNA, the CDR3 is TGTGCCAGCAGTCTCACCAGGGGTAACTATGGCTACACCTTC. Encoded protein: CASSLTRGNYGYTF.

The chain carries TRBV30 and TRBJ2-7; TRBD2 aligns across 7 bases. CDR3 size: 12 residues. J gave up 6 bases and V 0 bases, and 2 bases lay outside the gene matches. Germline V gene lookup returns CDR1 GTSNPN and CDR2 SVGIG (reference sequence). The CDR3 sequence: CAWSVRGVEQYF. CDR3 bases: TGTGCCTGGAGTGTACGGGGGGTCGAGCAGTACTTC.

The chain recombines TRBV2 with TRBJ2-5, with 14 bases fitting TRBD2. Losses at the gene ends were 7 bases for V and 3 bases for J; bases not matched to a gene: 10. This CDR3 spans 17 amino acids. Per the germline V gene, CDR1 is SNHLY and CDR2 is FYNNEI. CDR3 nucleotides: TGTGCCAGCAAAAGGGGCACGACTAGCGGGGGGGAAGAGACCCAGTACTTC. This translates into CASKRGTTSGGEETQYF.

This sequence joins TRBV28 and TRBJ1-6, with 7 bases identical to TRBD1. Trimming at V came to 4 bases and at J to 7 bases, leaving 19 bases not matched to a gene. The CDR3 is 19 residues long. CDR1 and CDR2 (germline): MDHEN, SYDVKM. This CDR3 reads CASSSGQSHYLLGNSPLHF. The CDR3 nucleotides are TGTGCCAGCAGTTCGGGACAGTCTCACTATCTTCTGGGGAATTCACCCCTCCACTTT. Looking up the rest from reference TRBV28 and TRBJ1-6 gives the full variable domain: DVKVTQSSRYLVKRTGEKVFLECVQDMDHENMFWYRQDPGLGLRLIYFSYDVKMKEKGDIPEGYSVSREKKERFSLILESASTNQTSMYLCASSSGQSHYLLGNSPLHFGNGTRLTVT.

As concerns this clone: A junction end diverges from the germline sequence, so it may reflect a read error. The V gene is TRBV2, the J gene TRBJ2-7, with D maybe TRBD2 (5 bases). The germline V gene encodes CDR1 SNHLY and CDR2 FYNNEI. This CDR3 has 14 amino acids. Here the CDR3 DNA reads TGTGCCAGCAGTGAAGCGAGGGCATCCTTCGAGCAGTACTTC. Protein sequence: CASSEARASFEQYF.

The CDR3 region is CATEAGSSYNEQFF. DNA of the CDR3: TGTGCCACCGAAGCGGGGAGCTCCTACAATGAGCAGTTCTTC. The chain employs TRBV10-3 and TRBJ2-1, with 7 bases matching TRBD2. The CDR3 covers 14 residues. CDR1 ENHRY and CDR2 SYGVKD come from the germline V gene. The V segment lost 10 bases and the J segment 0 bases; nucleotides outside the gene matches: 6.

This sequence joins TRBV11-3 and TRBJ1-6, with D unclear. Germline CDR1 is SGHNT and CDR2 is YENEEA. V lost 1 base and J lost 8, with 6 bases in between. This CDR3 is built from 13 residues. The CDR3 here is CASSLAPDSPLHF. The CDR3 DNA reads TGTGCCAGCAGCTTAGCGCCGGATTCACCCCTCCACTTT. Based on the CDR3 plus reference TRBV11-3 and TRBJ1-6, the full variable domain is EAGVVQSPRYKIIEKKQPVAFWCNPISGHNTLYWYLQNLGQGPELLIRYENEEAVDDSQLPKDRFSAERLKGVDSTLKIQPAELGDSAVYLCASSLAPDSPLHFGNGTRLTVT.

The chain recombines TRBV28 with TRBJ2-7; maybe TRBD2 (5 bases). Deletions cut 2 bases from V and 5 bases from J, with 13 bases between. Germline V gene data show CDR1 as MDHEN and CDR2 as SYDVKM. This CDR3 is built from 14 residues. Written as DNA, the CDR3 is TGTGCCAGCAGTTTACTTACTAGTGAGAACGAGCAGTACTTC. It specifies CASSLLTSENEQYF.

This chain joins TRBV7-6 and TRBJ1-5; D gene unclear. CDR1 is SGHVS and CDR2 is FNYEAQ in the germline V gene. V was pared by 5 bases and J by 0 bases, with 5 bases between. The CDR3 is made up of 13 amino acids. The CDR3 loop reads CASSPDSNQPQHF. CDR3 DNA sequence: TGTGCCAGCAGCCCAGATAGCAATCAGCCCCAGCATTTT.

The rearrangement links TRBV5-1 to TRBJ2-2, with 8 bases matching TRBD1. Unmatched junction bases numbered 8, after V lost 4 bases and J lost 0 bases. Germline V gene lookup returns CDR1 SGHRS and CDR2 YFSETQ. The CDR3 has 17 amino acids. The CDR3 bases are TGCGCCAGCAGCCCGCGGGCAGGGGGCACGAACACCGGGGAGCTGTTTTTT. Translating it yields CASSPRAGGTNTGELFF.

This chain connects TRBV30 to TRBJ2-6; 10 bases fit TRBD1. This CDR3 contains 12 residues. CDR1 is GTSNPN and CDR2 is SVGIG in the germline V gene (reference sequence). V lost 6 bases and J lost 11; bases outside the gene matches: 4. The CDR3 here is CACAGTGDVLTF. The CDR3 DNA sequence: TGTGCCTGCGCGGGGACAGGGGACGTCCTGACTTTC.

This clone was seen a single time. V and J are TRBV5-4 and TRBJ1-2; 9 positions agree with TRBD1. Germline V gene lookup returns CDR1 SGHNT and CDR2 YYREEE (reference sequence). This CDR3 has 15 residues. The V gene end was trimmed by 0 bases and the J gene end by 5 bases; junction bases not matched to a gene: 5. The CDR3 region is CASSLDRGLGYGYTF. The CDR3 coding sequence is TGTGCCAGCAGCTTGGACAGGGGGCTAGGGTATGGCTACACCTTC.